A selection of T cell receptor beta chains follows, all from one sample in a study of Ad26.COV2.S vaccination and SARS-CoV-2 variants. Repertoires were generated with immunoSEQ multiplex PCR, while TCRdb's copy carries only in-frame clones and drops some. There are over 350,000 clones in the sample; 70% to 90% occur only once, and roughly 3.5% lies in the top ten. Sequences were derived from peripheral blood, sampled in a trial of Ad26.COV2.S vaccine versus placebo. These receptors originate from a person aged 18-60 years who received the Ad26.COV2.S COVID-19 vaccine or a placebo. Each CDR3 is given with its conserved first and last residue. The order of the fields is J gene, clone size, D gene, V gene, CDR3 DNA, CDR3 protein. The D gene is left open where the match is weak. Only part of the rows carry a size: once, few, many, or a class if the clone is expanded.

J: TRBJ1-1
size: .
D: .
V: TRBV27
DNA: TGTGCCAGCAGTTTATCGTCGGGGGCCCCTGGTACTGAAGCTTTCTTT
CDR3: CASSLSSGAPGTEAFF

J: TRBJ1-6
size: .
D: .
V: TRBV6-5
DNA: TGTGCCAGCAGTTCCCAGGGGCCCGATAATTCACCCCTCCACTTT
CDR3: CASSSQGPDNSPLHF

J: TRBJ2-7
size: .
D: TRBD2
V: TRBV4-2
DNA: TGTGCCAGCAGCCAAGATCGGGACTCAGCGGGGGCCTACGAGCAGTACTTC
CDR3: CASSQDRDSAGAYEQYF

J: TRBJ1-2
size: .
D: .
V: TRBV12-3/TRBV12-4
DNA: TGTGCCAGCAGTGGGAACTATGGCTACACCTTC
CDR3: CASSGNYGYTF

J: TRBJ1-2
size: .
D: .
V: TRBV15
DNA: TGTGCCACCAGCAGAGACTTCCCTGGCTACACCTTC
CDR3: CATSRDFPGYTF

J: TRBJ1-1
size: .
D: .
V: TRBV6-4
DNA: TGTGCCAGCAGTGACACGCTACGGGGCACTGAAGCTTTCTTT
CDR3: CASSDTLRGTEAFF

J: TRBJ2-3
size: once
D: .
V: TRBV5-6
DNA: TGTGCCAGCAGCATGAGACAGGACACAGATACGCAGTATTTT
CDR3: CASSMRQDTDTQYF

J: TRBJ2-2
size: .
D: TRBD1
V: TRBV5-8
DNA: TGTGCCAGCAGCTCCTTAAGACAGGGGTACGGGGAGCTGTTTTTT
CDR3: CASSSLRQGYGELFF

J: TRBJ2-3
size: once
D: TRBD2
V: TRBV7-7
DNA: TGTGCCAGCAGCTTAGTTAGCGGGGCGACGGGTACGCAGTATTTT
CDR3: CASSLVSGATGTQYF

J: TRBJ2-3
size: .
D: TRBD2
V: TRBV3-1/TRBV3-2
DNA: TGTGCCAGCAGCCAAGATTTGAGCGGGGGGACAGATACGCAGTATTTT
CDR3: CASSQDLSGGTDTQYF

J: TRBJ1-5
size: .
D: .
V: TRBV7-2
DNA: TGTGCCAGCAGCTTAGGGGGGGGAAATAGCAATCAGCCCCAGCATTTT
CDR3: CASSLGGGNSNQPQHF